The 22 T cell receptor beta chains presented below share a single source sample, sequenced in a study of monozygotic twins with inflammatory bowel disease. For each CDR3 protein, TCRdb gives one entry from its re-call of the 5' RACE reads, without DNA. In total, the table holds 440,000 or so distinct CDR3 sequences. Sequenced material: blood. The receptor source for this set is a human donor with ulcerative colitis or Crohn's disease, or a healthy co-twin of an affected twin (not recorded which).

The CDR3 sequence: CASSKPGQGERGTEAFF. The chain joins TRBV5-5 to TRBJ1-1; TCRdb calls TRBD1, which cannot be checked without DNA. The germline V gene encodes CDR1 SGHKS and CDR2 YYEKEE (reference sequence). CDR3 length: 17 amino acids.

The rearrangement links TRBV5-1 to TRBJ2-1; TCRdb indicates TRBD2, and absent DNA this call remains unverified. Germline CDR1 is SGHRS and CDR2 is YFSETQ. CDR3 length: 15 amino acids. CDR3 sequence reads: CASSLLASRMDEQFF.

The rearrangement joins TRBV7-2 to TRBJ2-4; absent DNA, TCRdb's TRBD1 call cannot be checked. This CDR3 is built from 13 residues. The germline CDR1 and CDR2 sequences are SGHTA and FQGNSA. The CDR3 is CASSLEGASIQYF.

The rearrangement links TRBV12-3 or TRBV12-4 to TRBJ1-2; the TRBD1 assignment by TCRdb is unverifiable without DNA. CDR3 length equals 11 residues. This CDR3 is CASSQGDRLSF.

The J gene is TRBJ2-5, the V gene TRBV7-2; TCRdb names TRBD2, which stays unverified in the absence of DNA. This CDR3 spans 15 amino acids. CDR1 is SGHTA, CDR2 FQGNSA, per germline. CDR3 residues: CASSGSSGRRETQYF.

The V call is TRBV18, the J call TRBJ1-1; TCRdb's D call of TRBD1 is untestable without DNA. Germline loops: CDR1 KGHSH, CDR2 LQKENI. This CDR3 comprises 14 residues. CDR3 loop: CASSPLGRVAEAFF.

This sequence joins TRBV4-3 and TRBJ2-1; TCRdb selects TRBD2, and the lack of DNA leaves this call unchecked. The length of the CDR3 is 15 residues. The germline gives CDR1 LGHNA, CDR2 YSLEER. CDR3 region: CASSQSGTRNNEQFF.

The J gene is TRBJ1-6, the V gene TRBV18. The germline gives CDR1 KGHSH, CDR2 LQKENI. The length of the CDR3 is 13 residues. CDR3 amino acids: CASSPAADSPLHF.

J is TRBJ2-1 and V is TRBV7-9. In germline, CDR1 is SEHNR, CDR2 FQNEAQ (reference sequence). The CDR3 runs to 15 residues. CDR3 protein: CASSLANGVYNEQFF.

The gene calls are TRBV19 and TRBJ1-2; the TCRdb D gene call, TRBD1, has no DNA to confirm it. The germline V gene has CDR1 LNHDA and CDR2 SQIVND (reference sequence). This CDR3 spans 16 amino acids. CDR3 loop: CASSRGIDRDNYGYTF.

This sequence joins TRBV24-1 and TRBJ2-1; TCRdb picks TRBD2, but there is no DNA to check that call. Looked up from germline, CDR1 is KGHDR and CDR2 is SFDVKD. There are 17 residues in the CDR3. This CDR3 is CATSDPTAAGEDNEQFF.

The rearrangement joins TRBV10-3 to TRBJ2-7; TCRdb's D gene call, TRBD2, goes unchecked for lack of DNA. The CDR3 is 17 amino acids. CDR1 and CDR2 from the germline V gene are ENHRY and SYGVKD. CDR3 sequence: CAISEGLAGGSSNEQYF.

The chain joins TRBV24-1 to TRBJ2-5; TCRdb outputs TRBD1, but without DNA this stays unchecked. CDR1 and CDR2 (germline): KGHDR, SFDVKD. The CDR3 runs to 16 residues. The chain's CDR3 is CATSGAGQGARETQYF.

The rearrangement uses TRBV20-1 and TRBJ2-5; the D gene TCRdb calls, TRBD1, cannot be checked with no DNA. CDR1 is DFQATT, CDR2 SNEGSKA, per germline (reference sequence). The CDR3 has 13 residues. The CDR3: CSARATGRETQYF.

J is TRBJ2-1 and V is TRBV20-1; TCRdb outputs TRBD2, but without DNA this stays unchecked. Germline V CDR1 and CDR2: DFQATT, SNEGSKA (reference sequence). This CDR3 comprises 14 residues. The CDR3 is CSAWDYVDYNEQFF.

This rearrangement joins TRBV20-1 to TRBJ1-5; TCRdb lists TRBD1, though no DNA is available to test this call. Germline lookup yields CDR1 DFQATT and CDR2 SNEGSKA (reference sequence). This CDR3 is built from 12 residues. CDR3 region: CSFGDHNQPQHF.

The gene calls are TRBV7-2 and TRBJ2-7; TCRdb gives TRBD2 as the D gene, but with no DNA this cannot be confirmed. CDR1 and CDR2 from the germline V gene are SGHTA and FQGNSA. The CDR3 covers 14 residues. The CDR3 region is CASSPGLAPYEQYF.

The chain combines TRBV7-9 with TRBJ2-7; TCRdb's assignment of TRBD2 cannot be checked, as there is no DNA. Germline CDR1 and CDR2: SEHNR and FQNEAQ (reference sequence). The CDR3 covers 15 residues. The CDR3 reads CASSPRLLAVYEQYF.

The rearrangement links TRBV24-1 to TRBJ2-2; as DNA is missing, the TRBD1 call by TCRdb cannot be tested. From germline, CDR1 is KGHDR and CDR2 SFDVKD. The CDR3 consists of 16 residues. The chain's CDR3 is CATSELRTGDTGELFF.

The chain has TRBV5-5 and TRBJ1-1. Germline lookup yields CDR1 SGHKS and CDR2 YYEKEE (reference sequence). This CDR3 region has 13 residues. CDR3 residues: CASSPKPNTEAFF.

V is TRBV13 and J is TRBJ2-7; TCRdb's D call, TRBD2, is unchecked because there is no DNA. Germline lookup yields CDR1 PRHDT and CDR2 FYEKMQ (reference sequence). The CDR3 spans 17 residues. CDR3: CASSLSRRGTSYYEQYF. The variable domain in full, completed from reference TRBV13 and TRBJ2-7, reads AAGVIQSPRHLIKEKRETATLKCYPIPRHDTVYWYQQGPGQDPQFLISFYEKMQSDKGSIPDRFSAQQFSDYHSELNMSSLELGDSALYFCASSLSRRGTSYYEQYFGPGTRLTVT.

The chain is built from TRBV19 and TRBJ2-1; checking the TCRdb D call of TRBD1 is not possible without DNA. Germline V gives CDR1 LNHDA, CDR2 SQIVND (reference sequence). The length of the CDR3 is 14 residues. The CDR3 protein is CASSIDRAYNEQFF.